This note documents a single T cell receptor beta chain sequence. Its target is unknown. With V trimmed by 2 bases and J by 6 bases, 11 bases remained unmatched. The germline V gene encodes CDR1 SGHKS and CDR2 YYEKEE (reference sequence). The CDR3 contains 18 residues. The data were obtained in a study of T-cell reconstitution after alpha-beta-depleted transplantation in children. TCRbeta library preparation incorporated unique molecular identifiers. MiXCR, applied by TCRdb to the PCR reads, yields one record per CDR3 protein. The top ten clones hold approximately 4.5% of a sample with some 830,000 distinct CDR3 sequences, roughly 15% of them seen once. Study observations and caveats: Most T-cell counts and diversity one year after the transplant came from T cells that were newly produced. The high TCRbeta diversity at day 60 in some patients came from surviving recipient T cells and thymic progenitors. Reportedly, alpha-beta T cells present about two months post-transplant originated from several hundred expanded clones of graft origin.

The J gene is TRBJ2-1, the V gene TRBV5-5, with 13 positions matching TRBD2. The sequenced sample was PBMCs, mostly from graft donor cells, obtained 360 days after TCRalphabeta/CD19-depleted stem cell transplant. This TCR came from a male patient aged 10-17 years who had a stem cell transplant for acute lymphoblastic leukemia, so the T cells may come from the graft donor. The CDR3 DNA reads TGTGCCAGCAGCTTCCGACTAGCGGGAGGTTATAACTTCAATGAGCAGTTCTTC. It translates to CASSFRLAGGYNFNEQFF.